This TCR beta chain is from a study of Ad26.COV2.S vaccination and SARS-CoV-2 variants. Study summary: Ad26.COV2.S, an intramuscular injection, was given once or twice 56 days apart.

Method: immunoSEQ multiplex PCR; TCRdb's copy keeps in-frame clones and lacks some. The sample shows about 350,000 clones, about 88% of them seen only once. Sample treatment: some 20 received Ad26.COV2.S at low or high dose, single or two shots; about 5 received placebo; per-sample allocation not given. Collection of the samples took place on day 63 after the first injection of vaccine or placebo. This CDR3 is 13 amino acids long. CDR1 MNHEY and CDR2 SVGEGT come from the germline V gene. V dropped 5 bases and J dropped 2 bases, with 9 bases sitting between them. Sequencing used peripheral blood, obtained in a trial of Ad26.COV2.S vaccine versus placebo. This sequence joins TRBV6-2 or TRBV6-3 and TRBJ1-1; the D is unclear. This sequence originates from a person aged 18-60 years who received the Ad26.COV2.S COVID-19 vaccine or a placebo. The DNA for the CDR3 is TGTGCCAGCAGTAGTCCTCTTAACACTGAAGCTTTCTTT. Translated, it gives CASSSPLNTEAFF.